A single sample is the source of the 27 T cell receptor beta chains below, sequenced in a study of OX40 agonist ivuxolimab in advanced cancers. Profiled with immunoSEQ multiplex PCR; TCRdb holds only in-frame clones, not every one. The repertoire holds roughly 56,000 clones, with nearly 85% as singletons. The source was CD4+ or CD8+ T cells sorted from blood, collected in a trial of the OX40 agonist ivuxolimab. These TCRs come from an adult with an advanced solid tumor such as melanoma, head and neck, liver or kidney cancer.

This clone appeared once. The J gene is TRBJ1-1, the V gene TRBV18; 8 positions agree with TRBD1. V was pared by 1 base and J by 6 bases, with 7 bases of the junction left unmatched. CDR1 and CDR2 from the germline V gene are KGHSH and LQKENI. This CDR3 has 15 residues. CDR3 sequence (DNA): TGTGCCAGCTCACCACGGCACGGACAGGGCGCTGAAGCTTTCTTT. Its protein is CASSPRHGQGAEAFF.

The V gene is TRBV5-6, the J gene TRBJ1-2; 8 bases are a match to TRBD1. This CDR3 has 15 residues. CDR1 is SGHDT and CDR2 is YYEEEE in the germline V gene. V was pared by 0 bases and J by 6 bases, with 7 bases of the junction left unmatched. The CDR3 loop reads CASSLGGTGNDGYTF. DNA of the CDR3: TGTGCCAGCAGCTTGGGAGGGACAGGAAACGATGGCTACACCTTC.

This clone has only a few counts. This sequence joins TRBV11-3 and TRBJ2-5, with D tentatively TRBD2 (6 bases). This CDR3 has 13 residues. Germline CDR1 SGHNT, CDR2 YENEEA. The V and J ends lost 9 bases and 4 bases respectively, with 15 bases between them. The CDR3 DNA sequence: TGTGCCAGTTCAAGCGGGTACGGAGAGACCCAGTACTTC. This sequence encodes CASSSGYGETQYF.

The chain joins TRBV7-2 to TRBJ2-1, with D perhaps TRBD2 (6 bases). Trimming cost V 7 bases and J 5 bases, with 15 bases left between them. This CDR3 has 14 amino acids. Germline lookup yields CDR1 SGHTA and CDR2 FQGNSA. CDR3 DNA sequence: TGTGCCAGCACTCGAGTGGCGGGGAACAATGAGCAGTTCTTC. Translation: CASTRVAGNNEQFF.

The chain uses TRBV19 and TRBJ1-3; D is uncertain. Trimming took off 5 bases at V and 4 bases at J, with 15 bases between the two ends. This CDR3 comprises 15 residues. Germline V lookup: CDR1 LNHDA, CDR2 SQIVND (reference sequence). The CDR3 nucleotides read TGTGCCAGTAGTGGCGTTGCGCAGTTCGGAAACACCATATATTTT. Translation: CASSGVAQFGNTIYF.

V gene TRBV4-3 combines with J gene TRBJ1-4; 7 bases fit TRBD1. CDR3 length: 17 residues. Losses at the gene ends were 1 base for V and 5 bases for J; bases not matched to a gene: 10. Germline CDR1 reads LGHNA; CDR2 reads YSLEER. The CDR3 DNA reads as TGCGCCAGCAGCCAAGGGCTTAGGGGGCAGGGGAATGAAAAACTGTTTTTT. This gives the protein CASSQGLRGQGNEKLFF.

This chain connects TRBV6-5 to TRBJ1-5; D not certain. CDR3 length: 14 amino acids. Trimming removed 0 bases at V and 3 bases at J, with 6 bases between. The V gene's germline CDR1 is MNHEY and CDR2 SVGAGI. The CDR3 here is CASSYSQLNQPQHF. For the CDR3, the DNA is TGTGCCAGCAGTTACTCACAGCTCAATCAGCCCCAGCATTTT.

The chain combines TRBV18 with TRBJ2-3; the D gene is possibly TRBD1 (7 bases). CDR3 length: 18 amino acids. Trimming stripped 2 bases from V and 2 bases from J, with 20 bases between. CDR1 is KGHSH, CDR2 LQKENI, per germline. The CDR3 nucleotides are TGTGCCAGCTCACCAAGCGCTAGCGAGGGGGCTTTCACAGATACGCAGTATTTT. Its translation: CASSPSASEGAFTDTQYF.

V and J are TRBV6-5 and TRBJ2-2, with D possibly matching TRBD1 (6 bases). The CDR3 spans 15 residues. CDR1 and CDR2 from the germline V gene are MNHEY and SVGAGI. Trimming shortened V by 5 bases and J by 1 base, and 11 bases separated the two germline ends. The CDR3 sequence: CASSQRTVNTGELFF. CDR3 bases: TGTGCCAGCAGTCAAAGGACAGTGAACACCGGGGAGCTGTTTTTT.

The V and J genes are TRBV7-2 and TRBJ2-3, with 9 bases aligning to TRBD2. With V trimmed by 2 bases and J by 2 bases, 2 bases remained unmatched. Germline V gene lookup returns CDR1 SGHTA and CDR2 FQGNSA. The CDR3 covers 15 residues. The DNA of the CDR3 is TGTGCCAGCAGCTTACAGCGGGGGGACACAGATACGCAGTATTTT. This translates into CASSLQRGDTDTQYF.

Only one count was recorded for this clone. The chain combines TRBV7-9 with TRBJ2-7; 9 bases agree with TRBD1. Germline V lookup: CDR1 SEHNR, CDR2 FQNEAQ (reference sequence). V shed 6 bases, J shed 2 bases, and the junction held 8 bases outside the gene matches. The CDR3 runs 15 residues. CDR3 protein: CASRPPRQGAYEQYF. The CDR3 DNA reads TGTGCCAGCAGGCCCCCGAGACAGGGGGCCTACGAGCAGTACTTC. Combining the CDR3 with reference TRBV7-9 and TRBJ2-7 gives the whole variable domain DTGVSQNPRHKITKRGQNVTFRCDPISEHNRLYWYRQTLGQGPEFLTYFQNEAQLEKSRLLSDRFSAERPKGSFSTLEIQRTEQGDSAMYLCASRPPRQGAYEQYFGPGTRLTVT.

This clone was seen once. The chain couples TRBV6-6 to TRBJ2-1, with TRBD2 as a possible D gene (7 bases). The CDR3 has 14 residues. Looked up from germline, CDR1 is MNHNY and CDR2 is SVGAGI (reference sequence). V shed 8 bases and J shed 0 bases, with 11 bases lying between them. CDR3 amino acids: CASGGASSYNEQFF. The CDR3 nucleotides are TGTGCCAGCGGGGGGGCCTCCTCCTACAATGAGCAGTTCTTC.

The chain links TRBV2 to TRBJ1-2; D remains unclear. V was shortened by 2 bases and J by 2 bases, with 6 bases between the two germline ends. Germline V gene sequence: CDR1 SNHLY, CDR2 FYNNEI. CDR3 size: 13 residues. As DNA, the CDR3 is TGTGCCAGCAGTGAACTGGGGAACTATGGCTACACCTTC. Translating gives CASSELGNYGYTF.

The V and J genes are TRBV27 and TRBJ2-7, with 7 bases that match TRBD1. V gave up 0 bases and J gave up 3 bases; unmatched junction bases: 8. The CDR3 contains 16 residues. Germline V gene lookup returns CDR1 MNHEY and CDR2 SMNVEV (reference sequence). CDR3 in DNA: TGTGCCAGCAGTTTATCTCAGGGCAGGGGGATCTACGAGCAGTACTTC. This gives the protein CASSLSQGRGIYEQYF.

The chain carries TRBV11-3 and TRBJ2-7; D unclear. CDR1 SGHNT and CDR2 YENEEA come from the germline V gene. The CDR3 extends over 11 amino acids. Trimming left V 3 bases short and J 4 bases short, with 4 bases between. The CDR3 region is CASSFSYEQYF. CDR3 nucleotide sequence: TGTGCCAGCAGCTTCTCATACGAGCAGTACTTC.

This clone came up once. The rearrangement joins TRBV7-9 to TRBJ1-1, with a tentative D call TRBD1 (6 bases). CDR1 and CDR2 (germline): SEHNR, FQNEAQ (reference sequence). The V end was cut by 1 base, the J end by 10 bases, with 10 bases between. The CDR3 has 12 residues. CDR3 bases: TGTGCCAGCAGCTTAGGACAGGCTATAGCTTTCTTT. It codes for CASSLGQAIAFF.

The chain carries TRBV7-2 and TRBJ2-3, with a tentative D call TRBD2 (6 bases). V lost 4 bases to trimming and J lost 3 bases, with 11 bases between them. This CDR3 has 14 residues. Germline V gene lookup returns CDR1 SGHTA and CDR2 FQGNSA. The CDR3 DNA follows: TGTGCCAGCAGCTCCGGACTACAGACAGATACGCAGTATTTT. Encoded protein: CASSSGLQTDTQYF.

This chain links TRBV7-8 with TRBJ2-3; TRBD2 matches 10 bases. V shed 2 bases and J 1 base; nucleotides not matched to a gene: 6. CDR3 length: 17 residues. Germline V CDR1 and CDR2: SGHVS, FQNEAQ. The CDR3 nucleotides read TGTGCCAGCAGCTTACGGCTAGCGGGGGCCGGCACAGATACGCAGTATTTT. Protein product: CASSLRLAGAGTDTQYF.

The chain's CDR3 is CASSNGGEQYF. The CDR3 nucleotides read TGTGCCAGCAGCAACGGTGGAGAGCAGTACTTC. The gene calls are TRBV7-3 and TRBJ2-7; D unclear. V lost 5 bases and J 7 bases, leaving 9 bases between the germline ends. The CDR3 has 11 residues. The V gene's germline CDR1 is SGHTA and CDR2 FQGTGA. The whole variable domain, filled in from reference TRBV7-3 and TRBJ2-7, reads GAGVSQTPSNKVTEKGKYVELRCDPISGHTALYWYRQSLGQGPEFLIYFQGTGAADDSGLPNDRFFAVRPEGSVSTLKIQRTERGDSAVYLCASSNGGEQYFGPGTRLTVT.

V usage is TRBV19 and J usage is TRBJ1-6; D perhaps matches TRBD1 (5 bases). V was clipped by 8 bases and J by 7 bases, with 12 bases between them. The CDR3 contains 13 residues. CDR1 is LNHDA, CDR2 SQIVND, per germline (reference sequence). The CDR3 here is CASGREGNSPLHF. The CDR3 DNA sequence: TGTGCCAGTGGTCGTGAGGGGAATTCACCCCTCCACTTT.

As concerns this clone: The same CDR3 also results from other DNA sequences found in this sample. The gene calls are TRBV7-2 and TRBJ1-1; D remains unclear. This CDR3 is built from 13 residues. CDR1 SGHTA and CDR2 FQGNSA come from the germline V gene. The V and J ends lost 4 bases and 3 bases respectively, with 9 bases between them. In DNA form, the CDR3 reads TGTGCCAGCAGCTCGCAAGGTGACACTGAAGCTTTCTTT. It translates to CASSSQGDTEAFF. The entire variable domain, with the rest obtained from reference TRBV7-2 and TRBJ1-1, is as follows: GAGVSQSPSNKVTEKGKDVELRCDPISGHTALYWYRQSLGQGLEFLIYFQGNSAPDKSGLPSDRFSAERTGGSVSTLTIQRTQQEDSAVYLCASSSQGDTEAFFGQGTRLTVV.

This rearrangement joins TRBV4-3 to TRBJ2-2; tentative D call: TRBD2 (7 bases). Trimming removed 0 bases at V and 0 bases at J, with 14 bases between. This CDR3 spans 18 amino acids. Germline CDR1 reads LGHNA; CDR2 reads YSLEER. The DNA of the CDR3 is TGCGCCAGCAGCCAAGATTCCCGGGGGGCCGCGAACACCGGGGAGCTGTTTTTT. Residues: CASSQDSRGAANTGELFF.

The chain is built from TRBV6-1 and TRBJ2-7; 11 bases line up with TRBD2. CDR1 and CDR2 from the germline V gene are MNHNS and SASEGT. V lost 7 bases and J lost 4; bases outside the gene matches: 9. This CDR3 has 15 amino acids. The CDR3, as DNA: TGTGCCAGCATGAGGACTACTAGCGGGGGTTACGAGCAGTACTTC. This translates into CASMRTTSGGYEQYF.

The chain recombines TRBV27 with TRBJ1-2; D is perhaps TRBD1 (5 bases). The CDR3 extends over 13 amino acids. The V gene's germline CDR1 is MNHEY and CDR2 SMNVEV (reference sequence). The germline V and J ends were trimmed by 5 bases and 5 bases, with 12 bases remaining between them. The CDR3 DNA follows: TGTGCCAGCAGTCAACAGGATATGTATGGCTACACCTTC. Encoded protein: CASSQQDMYGYTF.

The rearrangement joins TRBV2 to TRBJ1-5, with TRBD1 as a possible D gene (6 bases). The CDR3 contains 14 residues. Trimming removed 8 bases from V and 4 bases from J, with 15 bases in between. Looked up from germline, CDR1 is SNHLY and CDR2 is FYNNEI. CDR3 nucleotides: TGTGCCAGCGGGGGCGGAAGGGGAAATCAGCCCCAGCATTTT. Translation gives CASGGGRGNQPQHF.

This chain uses TRBV18 with TRBJ1-3; D gene ambiguous. Trimming shortened V by 4 bases and J by 5 bases, and 9 bases separated the two germline ends. Germline CDR1 is KGHSH and CDR2 is LQKENI. The CDR3 is 13 residues long. CDR3 loop: CASSLDQRNTIYF. The DNA of the CDR3 is TGTGCCAGCTCACTGGATCAGCGAAACACCATATATTTT.

The genes are TRBV2 and TRBJ2-7; D is possibly TRBD1 (5 bases). Trimming took off 4 bases at V and 2 bases at J, with 12 bases between the two ends. The CDR3 has 14 amino acids. Per germline, CDR1 SNHLY and CDR2 FYNNEI. The CDR3 region is CASSGRTIPYEQYF. The CDR3 nucleotides read TGTGCCAGCAGTGGACGGACAATCCCCTACGAGCAGTACTTC.